The count of the clone carrying this T cell receptor beta chain is one. The sample has other DNA sequences that encode this CDR3 too. This sample was taken from a study of OX40 agonist ivuxolimab in advanced cancers. Germline CDR1 is KGHSH and CDR2 is LQKENI. CDR3 size: 11 residues. V lost 3 bases to trimming and J lost 1 base, with 0 bases between them. Assay: immunoSEQ multiplex PCR; the TCRdb copy retains only in-frame clones and omits some. Of about 24,000 clones listed, roughly 84% are singletons. V and J are TRBV18 and TRBJ2-5; D unresolved. The clonotype originates from an adult with an advanced solid tumor such as melanoma, head and neck, liver or kidney cancer. Material: CD4+ or CD8+ T cells sorted from blood, obtained in a trial of the OX40 agonist ivuxolimab. The CDR3 sequence is CASSPQETQYF. As DNA, the CDR3 is TGTGCCAGCTCACCCCAAGAGACCCAGTACTTC.